A single sample is the source of the 32 T cell receptor beta chains below, sequenced in a study of blood T cell repertoires in COVID-19. Generated by immunoSEQ multiplex PCR, the TCRdb table keeps only in-frame clones and is missing some. The sample holds around 43,000 clones, approximately 88% seen once. The sample comprised peripheral blood. The receptors were sampled from a woman in her 70s with acute or convalescent COVID-19.

The chain joins TRBV5-6 to TRBJ2-1; the match to TRBD2 covers 11 bases. V shed 1 base, J shed 3 bases, and the junction held 9 bases outside the gene matches. Germline V gene data show CDR1 as SGHDT and CDR2 as YYEEEE. The CDR3 covers 18 residues. CDR3 in amino acids: CASSLLASGGFGYNEQFF. The CDR3 DNA reads as TGTGCCAGCAGCTTGCTCGCTAGCGGGGGGTTCGGCTACAATGAGCAGTTCTTC.

This chain uses TRBV9 with TRBJ2-1, with 8 positions matching TRBD2. Germline loops: CDR1 SGDLS, CDR2 YYNGEE. The CDR3 is 15 residues long. The ends lost 0 bases at V and 2 bases at J; junction bases unmatched: 1. CDR3 residues: CASSVEREPYNEQFF. The CDR3 DNA reads as TGTGCCAGCAGCGTAGAGCGGGAGCCCTACAATGAGCAGTTCTTC.

The gene calls are TRBV30 and TRBJ2-7; TRBD1 aligns across 7 bases. With 5 bases clipped from V and 3 bases from J, the junction kept 1 base outside the gene matches. The CDR3 sequence is 11 residues long. CDR1 is GTSNPN, CDR2 SVGIG, per germline (reference sequence). In nucleotides, the CDR3 is TGTGCCTGGGGGGACAGCTACGAGCAGTACGTC. As protein: CAWGDSYEQYV.

In its sample, this clone was seen a few times. The sample has other DNA sequences that encode this CDR3 too. This rearrangement joins TRBV29-1 to TRBJ1-5; 7 bases fit TRBD1. V lost 4 bases, J lost 3 bases, and 3 bases stayed unmatched. Germline values: CDR1 SQVTM, CDR2 ANQGSEA. The CDR3 consists of 13 residues. The CDR3 sequence is CSVATGVNQPQHF. The CDR3 coding sequence is TGCAGCGTTGCCACAGGGGTCAATCAGCCCCAGCATTTT.

This clone was counted a single time. The chain combines TRBV7-9 with TRBJ1-2; perhaps TRBD1 as D (6 bases). The ends were cut back, 5 bases at V and 8 bases at J, with 18 bases in the middle. Looked up from germline, CDR1 is SEHNR and CDR2 is FQNEAQ (reference sequence). The CDR3 is 14 residues long. The CDR3 nucleotides are TGTGCCAGCAGCCTGCAGGGGATTATCAACGGCTACACCTTC. Amino acids: CASSLQGIINGYTF.

The rearrangement joins TRBV18 to TRBJ2-3, with TRBD2 matching over 11 bases. From germline, CDR1 is KGHSH and CDR2 LQKENI. The CDR3 spans 16 residues. With 3 bases clipped from V and 2 bases from J, the junction kept 4 bases outside the gene matches. As DNA, the CDR3 is TGTGCCAGCTCACCCTTAGCGGGGGGGGTCACAGATACGCAGTATTTT. Its translation is CASSPLAGGVTDTQYF.

This clone was seen a few times. The chain couples TRBV12-3 or TRBV12-4 to TRBJ1-1; D is ambiguous. Deletions cut 10 bases from V and 1 base from J, with 13 bases between. The CDR3 runs to 13 residues. The CDR3 DNA follows: TGTGCCACCGAGGGTGAAGAGAACACTGAAGCTTTCTTT. Protein: CATEGEENTEAFF.

This sequence joins TRBV9 and TRBJ2-3, with D tentatively TRBD1 (6 bases). Germline CDR1 SGDLS, CDR2 YYNGEE. Trimming took off 3 bases at V and 0 bases at J, with 11 bases between the two ends. The CDR3 is 15 amino acids. CDR3: CASSAGTLSTDTQYF. The CDR3 DNA is TGTGCCAGCAGCGCCGGGACACTAAGCACAGATACGCAGTATTTT.

This clone was counted once. The chain uses TRBV9 and TRBJ2-1, with 11 positions matching TRBD1. The CDR3 sequence is 15 residues long. V trimming: 3 bases; J trimming: 6 bases; junction bases outside the gene matches: 5. Germline V gives CDR1 SGDLS, CDR2 YYNGEE. DNA of the CDR3: TGTGCCAGCAGCGGGGGACAGGGGGGATTCAATGAGCAGTTCTTC. This codes for CASSGGQGGFNEQFF. The full variable domain, with the rest looked up from reference TRBV9 and TRBJ2-1, is DSGVTQTPKHLITATGQRVTLRCSPRSGDLSVYWYQQSLDQGLQFLIQYYNGEERAKGNILERFSAQQFPDLHSELNLSSLELGDSALYFCASSGGQGGFNEQFFGPGTRLTVL.

CDR3 amino acids: CASSQGTRVVTDTQYF. The DNA for the CDR3 is TGTGCCAGCAGCCAAGGGACTAGGGTTGTCACAGATACGCAGTATTTT. The rearrangement uses TRBV7-6 and TRBJ2-3, with 8 bases matching TRBD2. Per the germline V gene, CDR1 is SGHVS and CDR2 is FNYEAQ. The CDR3 contains 16 residues. With 5 bases clipped from V and 2 bases from J, the junction kept 9 bases outside the gene matches.

This chain joins TRBV15 and TRBJ2-7; D may be TRBD2 (5 bases). CDR1 LNHNV and CDR2 YYDKDF come from the germline V gene (reference sequence). V lost 0 bases and J lost 3, with 12 bases in between. There are 15 residues in the CDR3. The DNA of the CDR3 is TGTGCCACCAGCAGAGATAGGGCCCGGGGCTACGAGCAGTACGTC. Translating gives CATSRDRARGYEQYV.

J is TRBJ2-7 and V is TRBV21-1; the D call in the table, TRBD1, was not verified against the DNA. TRBV21-1 corresponds to a pseudogene. The CDR3 is made up of 13 amino acids. DNA of the CDR3: TGTGCCAGCAGCGAGGACAGGGGATGCGAGCAGTACGTC. It yields the protein CASSEDRGCEQYV.

This sequence joins TRBV6-2 or TRBV6-3 and TRBJ2-1; D possibly corresponds to TRBD2 (5 bases). The germline CDR1 and CDR2 sequences are MNHEY and SVGEGT. Deletions cut 5 bases from V and 15 bases from J, with 29 bases between. This CDR3 is 16 amino acids long. CDR3 sequence: CASSRLGNDVRKLLFF. The CDR3 nucleotides are TGTGCCAGCAGTCGGCTCGGGAACGATGTTCGAAAGTTGTTGTTCTTC.

This chain connects TRBV27 to TRBJ2-2, with D possibly being TRBD2 (6 bases). Trimming cost V 0 bases and J 8 bases, with 16 bases left between them. The CDR3 has 16 residues. Germline V gene lookup returns CDR1 MNHEY and CDR2 SMNVEV (reference sequence). The CDR3 DNA reads as TGTGCCAGCAGTTTATCTAGCGGTGGAAGTGGGGGGGAGCTGTTTTTT. Translated: CASSLSSGGSGGELFF.

This chain joins TRBV19 and TRBJ2-3; 9 nucleotides line up with TRBD2. The junction had 2 bases not matched to a gene; V was cut back by 6 bases and J by 1 base. CDR3 length equals 14 residues. In germline, CDR1 is LNHDA, CDR2 SQIVND (reference sequence). The CDR3 nucleotides are TGTGCCAGTAGCAGACTAGCGGGCACAGATACGCAGTATTTT. Translated: CASSRLAGTDTQYF.

The chain links TRBV29-1 to TRBJ2-2, with 7 bases aligning to TRBD2. This CDR3 contains 16 residues. V lost 2 bases and J lost 0; bases outside the gene matches: 6. Germline-derived CDR1 and CDR2 are SQVTM and ANQGSEA. CDR3 bases: TGCAGCGTTGAATTATACGGGGGGACGAACACCGGGGAGCTGTTTTTT. Translating it yields CSVELYGGTNTGELFF.

This clone was detected once. The rearrangement joins TRBV9 to TRBJ2-1, with 9 bases fitting TRBD1. This CDR3 is 15 amino acids long. Trimming cost V 5 bases and J 5 bases; bases outside gene matches: 8. The germline V gene encodes CDR1 SGDLS and CDR2 YYNGEE. The CDR3 region has the DNA TGTGCCAGCAGAGCACAGGGGGCGCAGGACAATGAGCAGTTCTTC. This gives the protein CASRAQGAQDNEQFF.

This CDR3 reads CASSLVGGATNEKLFF. CDR3 nucleotide sequence: TGTGCCAGCAGCTTAGTCGGCGGCGCAACTAATGAAAAACTGTTTTTT. The chain uses TRBV11-3 and TRBJ1-4; D gene uncertain. The CDR3 runs to 16 residues. Trimming shortened V by 1 base and J by 0 bases, and 9 bases separated the two germline ends. Germline loops: CDR1 SGHNT, CDR2 YENEEA. Supplemented by reference TRBV11-3 and TRBJ1-4, the full variable domain reads EAGVVQSPRYKIIEKKQPVAFWCNPISGHNTLYWYLQNLGQGPELLIRYENEEAVDDSQLPKDRFSAERLKGVDSTLKIQPAELGDSAVYLCASSLVGGATNEKLFFGSGTQLSVL.

The rearrangement links TRBV11-3 to TRBJ2-2; D is perhaps TRBD2 (5 bases). The CDR3 is made up of 16 amino acids. Germline V gene lookup returns CDR1 SGHNT and CDR2 YENEEA. The V end lost 5 bases, the J end lost 4 bases, and 17 bases lay between the germline ends. The CDR3 DNA is TGTGCCAGCAGCGGTCGTGGTTCGGGGATCACCGGGGAGCTGTTTTTT. Its translation is CASSGRGSGITGELFF.

V is TRBV20-1 and J is TRBJ1-2, with D tentatively TRBD1 (5 bases). Per the germline V gene, CDR1 is DFQATT and CDR2 is SNEGSKA (reference sequence). V lost 3 bases, J lost 4 bases, and 18 bases lay in between. CDR3 size: 15 residues. CDR3 nucleotide sequence: TGCAGTGCTAGTATCGGGGGGACTCTAGGCTATGGCTACACCTTC. This sequence encodes CSASIGGTLGYGYTF.

This chain links TRBV6-2 or TRBV6-3 with TRBJ2-1, with 8 bases lining up with TRBD2. J gave up 9 bases and V 6 bases, and 10 bases lay outside the gene matches. CDR1 and CDR2 from the germline V gene are MNHEY and SVGEGT. The CDR3 consists of 14 residues. DNA for the CDR3: TGTGCCAGCAGCGGATTAGCGGGATCTGGTGAGCAGTTCTTC. It codes for CASSGLAGSGEQFF.

The chain carries TRBV28 and TRBJ1-2; D is unresolved. The germline CDR1 and CDR2 sequences are MDHEN and SYDVKM. The CDR3 is 13 residues long. V gave up 8 bases and J gave up 1 base, with 11 bases separating them. CDR3 in amino acids: CASVQPLNYGYTF. As DNA, the CDR3 is TGTGCCAGCGTACAGCCCCTTAACTATGGCTACACCTTC.

CDR3 region: CASSRGERADTEAFF. The DNA of the CDR3 is TGTGCCAGCAGCCGGGGGGAAAGGGCTGACACTGAAGCTTTCTTT. The chain combines TRBV4-2 with TRBJ1-1, with a weak D call TRBD1 (5 bases). V dropped 4 bases and J dropped 3 bases, with 15 bases sitting between them. CDR3 length: 15 residues. Germline V gene sequence: CDR1 LGHNA, CDR2 YNFKEQ.

This chain connects TRBV29-1 to TRBJ2-2; possibly TRBD1 for D (6 bases). V shed 4 bases and J shed 3 bases, with 12 bases lying between them. CDR3 size: 14 residues. Germline V gene data show CDR1 as SQVTM and CDR2 as ANQGSEA. The CDR3 nucleotides are TGCAGCGTTGCATACGCAGGGGACACCGGGGAGCTGTTTTTT. Its translation: CSVAYAGDTGELFF.

This chain uses TRBV5-1 with TRBJ2-3, with 7 bases that match TRBD2. CDR3 length: 14 amino acids. Germline V CDR1 and CDR2: SGHRS, YFSETQ. With 4 bases clipped from V and 2 bases from J, the junction kept 4 bases outside the gene matches. CDR3 nucleotides: TGCGCCAGCAGCCGTCTAGCGGACACAGATACGCAGTATTTT. It encodes CASSRLADTDTQYF. Supplemented by reference TRBV5-1 and TRBJ2-3, the full variable domain reads KAGVTQTPRYLIKTRGQQVTLSCSPISGHRSVSWYQQTPGQGLQFLFEYFSETQRNKGNFPGRFSGRQFSNSRSEMNVSTLELGDSALYLCASSRLADTDTQYFGPGTRLTVL.

This clone was detected only once. The chain has TRBV3-1 (or the pseudogene TRBV3-2) and TRBJ2-5, with D maybe TRBD1 (6 bases). CDR3 length: 14 amino acids. V lost 2 bases, J lost 11 bases, and 18 bases lay in between. Germline V gene lookup returns CDR1 LGHDT and CDR2 YNNKEL (reference sequence). The CDR3 DNA sequence: TGTGCCAGCAGCCAAAAGGGGGTTTCCGAGAGGCAGTACTTC. Translating gives CASSQKGVSERQYF.

The rearrangement joins TRBV27 to TRBJ1-2; no clear D. The CDR3 covers 13 residues. V was cut by 10 bases and J by 3 bases, with 15 bases left in between. CDR1 is MNHEY and CDR2 is SMNVEV in the germline V gene (reference sequence). The CDR3: CATRGGLYYGYTF. The CDR3 nucleotides read TGTGCCACCCGAGGTGGGTTGTACTATGGCTACACCTTC.

The rearrangement links TRBV19 to TRBJ2-2; 11 positions match TRBD2. The CDR3 sequence is 16 residues long. Germline loops: CDR1 LNHDA, CDR2 SQIVND (reference sequence). Trimming removed 5 bases from V and 5 bases from J; junction bases left unmatched: 7. CDR3 loop: CASSPLAGGGTGELFF. The CDR3 DNA sequence: TGTGCCAGTAGTCCTCTAGCGGGGGGCGGGACCGGGGAGCTGTTTTTT.

This chain joins TRBV19 and TRBJ1-1; 8 bases are shared with TRBD1. The germline V gene has CDR1 LNHDA and CDR2 SQIVND (reference sequence). CDR3 size: 13 residues. V lost 5 bases to trimming and J lost 4 bases; unmatched junction nucleotides: 3. CDR3: CASSEQGGTEAFF. The CDR3 coding sequence is TGTGCCAGTAGTGAACAGGGGGGCACTGAAGCTTTCTTT.

V usage is TRBV7-2 and J usage is TRBJ2-5; 7 positions match TRBD1. The J segment lost 5 bases and the V segment lost 4 bases, leaving 7 bases of the junction unmatched. The CDR3 has 14 amino acids. Germline CDR1 reads SGHTA; CDR2 reads FQGNSA. The CDR3 DNA is TGTGCCAGCAGCTCCCGGGACAGCCCTGAGACCCAGTACTTC. It translates to CASSSRDSPETQYF.

This clone was picked up one time. The V gene is TRBV30, the J gene TRBJ2-1; TRBD2 matches 10 bases. Germline lookup yields CDR1 GTSNPN and CDR2 SVGIG (reference sequence). J gave up 5 bases and V 2 bases, and 6 bases lay outside the gene matches. This CDR3 has 15 amino acids. CDR3 sequence reads: CAWSHSGGLNNEQFF. DNA of the CDR3: TGTGCCTGGAGTCATAGCGGGGGGCTTAACAATGAGCAGTTCTTC.

V gene TRBV19 combines with J gene TRBJ2-5; 7 positions match TRBD2. V was pared by 7 bases and J by 2 bases, with 22 bases of the junction left unmatched. The CDR3 covers 19 residues. Germline loops: CDR1 LNHDA, CDR2 SQIVND (reference sequence). The CDR3 protein is CASNSGQSSGVGGQETQYF. The DNA of the CDR3 is TGTGCCAGTAACTCCGGACAATCGAGCGGGGTCGGGGGGCAAGAGACCCAGTACTTC. The full variable domain, its missing parts supplied by reference TRBV19 and TRBJ2-5, is DGGITQSPKYLFRKEGQNVTLSCEQNLNHDAMYWYRQDPGQGLRLIYYSQIVNDFQKGDIAEGYSVSREKKESFPLTVTSAQKNPTAFYLCASNSGQSSGVGGQETQYFGPGTRLLVL.